This is a list of T cell receptor beta chains from one sample in a study of blood T cell repertoires in COVID-19. Libraries were prepared by immunoSEQ multiplex PCR; TCRdb keeps only in-frame clonotypes and omits some of them. Of fewer than 350,000 clones listed, roughly 90% are singletons. Sequencing was carried out using PBMCs or T cells enriched from blood (not recorded which). The receptors come from a woman aged 25-40 years who had been exposed to COVID-19. The CDR3 runs from the conserved cysteine through the conserved F or W. The D gene is left open where the match is weak. Expanded clones get a size class; other rows say once, few or many, or leave the size out.

CDR3: CASSVRTRPLEQFF
DNA: TGTGCCAGCAGCGTCAGGACTAGGCCGCTAGAGCAGTTCTTC
length: 14
size: NA
J: TRBJ2-1
D: TRBD2
V: TRBV11-2

CDR3: CATSRAWTGLPNQPQHF
DNA: TGTGCCACCAGCAGAGCCTGGACAGGGCTGCCCAATCAGCCCCAGCATTTT
length: 17
size: NA
J: TRBJ1-5
D: TRBD1
V: TRBV15

CDR3: CAWTAGTATNEKLFF
DNA: TGTGCCTGGACGGCAGGAACTGCAACTAATGAAAAACTGTTTTTT
length: 15
size: NA
J: TRBJ1-4
D: NA
V: TRBV30

CDR3: CASSPGNPAGLPIEQYF
DNA: TGTGCCAGCTCACCAGGAAACCCAGCGGGGCTCCCTATCGAGCAGTACTTC
length: 17
size: NA
J: TRBJ2-7
D: TRBD2
V: TRBV18

CDR3: CASSSSGMSSYEQYF
DNA: TGTGCCAGCAGCTCGAGCGGGATGAGCTCCTACGAGCAGTACTTC
length: 15
size: NA
J: TRBJ2-7
D: TRBD2
V: TRBV5-8

CDR3: CASSFGTGVRDTEAFF
DNA: TGTGCCAGCAGCTTCGGGACAGGGGTCCGGGACACTGAAGCTTTCTTT
length: 16
size: NA
J: TRBJ1-1
D: TRBD1
V: TRBV7-8

CDR3: CASSGRLNYRGQETEAFF
DNA: TGTGCCAGCAGTGGGAGATTGAACTACAGGGGCCAGGAGACTGAAGCTTTCTTT
length: 18
size: NA
J: TRBJ1-1
D: TRBD1
V: TRBV2

CDR3: CASSPHPGSYEQYF
DNA: TGTGCCAGCAGCCCCCATCCGGGGTCCTACGAGCAGTACTTC
length: 14
size: once
J: TRBJ2-7
D: NA
V: TRBV11-2

CDR3: CASSVFPSEGGELFF
DNA: TGCGCCAGCAGTGTATTTCCTAGCGAGGGCGGGGAGCTGTTTTTT
length: 15
size: NA
J: TRBJ2-2
D: NA
V: TRBV10-1

CDR3: CASSLSKPGFNTEAFF
DNA: TGTGCCAGCAGTTTATCTAAGCCAGGGTTTAACACTGAAGCTTTCTTT
length: 16
size: NA
J: TRBJ1-1
D: NA
V: TRBV28

CDR3: CASTRTSSNQPQHF
DNA: TGTGCCAGTACCCGGACATCTAGCAATCAGCCCCAGCATTTT
length: 14
size: once
J: TRBJ1-5
D: NA
V: TRBV19

CDR3: CASSGGGPLSYEQYF
DNA: TGTGCCAGCAGTGGCGGGGGCCCCCTCTCCTACGAGCAGTACTTC
length: 15
size: NA
J: TRBJ2-7
D: NA
V: TRBV2

CDR3: CASSAHGTSGHNEQFF
DNA: TGTGCCAGCAGCGCTCACGGGACTAGCGGGCACAATGAGCAGTTCTTC
length: 16
size: NA
J: TRBJ2-1
D: TRBD2
V: TRBV9

CDR3: CASSYGQGTYGYTF
DNA: TGCGCCAGCAGTTACGGACAGGGAACTTATGGCTACACCTTC
length: 14
size: NA
J: TRBJ1-2
D: TRBD1
V: TRBV5-1

CDR3: CASSFNRDINYGYTF
DNA: TGTGCCAGCAGCTTTAACAGGGATATTAACTATGGCTACACCTTC
length: 15
size: NA
J: TRBJ1-2
D: NA
V: TRBV6-5

CDR3: CASGLAGVYNEQFF
DNA: TGTGCCAGCGGACTAGCGGGAGTATACAATGAGCAGTTCTTC
length: 14
size: NA
J: TRBJ2-1
D: TRBD2
V: TRBV9

CDR3: CASGTSTYEQYF
DNA: TGTGCCAGCGGGACTAGCACTTACGAGCAGTACTTC
length: 12
size: NA
J: TRBJ2-7
D: TRBD2
V: TRBV19

CDR3: CASSLARGLAETDTQYF
DNA: TGTGCCAGTAGTCTAGCACGGGGACTAGCGGAGACAGATACGCAGTATTTT
length: 17
size: NA
J: TRBJ2-3
D: TRBD2
V: TRBV19

CDR3: CASSPAARTSGHEQYF
DNA: TGTGCCAGCAGCCCCGCAGCACGGACATCTGGCCACGAGCAGTACTTC
length: 16
size: NA
J: TRBJ2-7
D: NA
V: TRBV7-6

CDR3: CASSPGESYTF
DNA: TGTGCCAGCTCACCTGGGGAGAGCTACACCTTC
length: 11
size: NA
J: TRBJ1-2
D: NA
V: TRBV18

CDR3: CASSPPGTGGNYGYTF
DNA: TGTGCCAGCTCACCACCCGGGACAGGGGGGAACTATGGCTACACCTTC
length: 16
size: NA
J: TRBJ1-2
D: TRBD1
V: TRBV18

CDR3: CASSLVRLAVYNEQFF
DNA: TGTGCCAGCAGCTTAGTTCGGCTAGCGGTCTACAATGAGCAGTTCTTC
length: 16
size: NA
J: TRBJ2-1
D: TRBD2
V: TRBV7-2

CDR3: CASSFEETQYF
DNA: TGTGCCAGCAGTTTTGAGGAGACCCAGTACTTC
length: 11
size: NA
J: TRBJ2-5
D: NA
V: TRBV12-3/TRBV12-4

CDR3: CASSDGSGSYNEQFF
DNA: TGTGCCAGCAGCGACGGGAGCGGGTCCTACAATGAGCAGTTCTTC
length: 15
size: NA
J: TRBJ2-1
D: NA
V: TRBV9

CDR3: CASSPNRSQGRSNYGYTF
DNA: TGCGCCAGCAGTCCAAATCGTTCTCAGGGGCGTTCTAACTATGGCTACACCTTC
length: 18
size: NA
J: TRBJ1-2
D: NA
V: TRBV23-1

CDR3: CASNIPGQNYEQYF
DNA: TGTGCCAGCAACATCCCGGGACAGAACTACGAGCAGTACTTC
length: 14
size: NA
J: TRBJ2-7
D: TRBD1
V: TRBV7-9